This passage covers 29 T cell receptor beta chains from one sample sequenced in a study of PD-1 blockade in classical Hodgkin lymphoma. No patient escaped relapse after autologous stem cell transplantation, and brentuximab vedotin exposure varied. Repertoires were generated with immunoSEQ multiplex PCR, while TCRdb's copy carries only in-frame clones and drops some. The sample gives 40,000 to 45,000 clones, around 76% of which show up once; 2.5% to 3% is in the top ten. This material consisted of peripheral blood mononuclear cells (PBMCs), taken before the second cycle of nivolumab. Receptor source: a human donor with classical Hodgkin lymphoma.

The chain links TRBV25-1 to TRBJ1-1; 7 nucleotides match TRBD1. The CDR3 covers 18 residues. V shed 1 base and J 4 bases; nucleotides not matched to a gene: 15. Germline CDR1 reads MGHDK; CDR2 reads SYGVNS. Here the CDR3 reads CASSESPYDRVFGTEAFF. CDR3 coding DNA: TGTGCCAGCAGTGAATCCCCCTATGACAGGGTCTTTGGCACTGAAGCTTTCTTT.

Only a few counts were recorded for this clone. The chain is built from TRBV19 and TRBJ2-5; a possible D gene is TRBD2 (6 bases). V lost 3 bases, J lost 10 bases, and 15 bases lay in between. The CDR3 has 13 amino acids. CDR1 is LNHDA and CDR2 is SQIVND in the germline V gene (reference sequence). As DNA, the CDR3 is TGTGCCAGTAGTATCTCCGAGATGGGAGGCCAGTACTTC. Protein: CASSISEMGGQYF.

The rearrangement uses TRBV4-3 and TRBJ1-2; D gene unclear. CDR1 is LGHNA, CDR2 YSLEER, per germline. The CDR3 spans 16 residues. Trimming stripped 1 base from V and 2 bases from J, with 14 bases between. CDR3 sequence reads: CASSQVSGIQNYGYTF. CDR3 nucleotides: TGCGCCAGCAGCCAAGTTAGTGGGATCCAAAACTATGGCTACACCTTC.

The chain carries TRBV29-1 and TRBJ2-1; D is unresolved. The V gene lost 6 bases and the J gene lost 9 bases, with 21 bases spanning the gap. Germline CDR1 reads SQVTM; CDR2 reads ANQGSEA. The CDR3 sequence is 14 residues long. The CDR3 nucleotides read TGCAGCGTCCGAATTGGGTCGACCACCGCTGAGCAGTTCTTC. As protein: CSVRIGSTTAEQFF.

The CDR3 region is CASRGSSNRGNEQFF. The CDR3 nucleotides read TGTGCCAGCAGAGGCTCATCAAACAGGGGGAATGAGCAGTTCTTC. J is TRBJ2-1 and V is TRBV27, with 8 bases that match TRBD1. Germline loops: CDR1 MNHEY, CDR2 SMNVEV (reference sequence). There are 15 residues in the CDR3. V lost 6 bases and J lost 7; bases outside the gene matches: 11.

The J gene is TRBJ1-4, the V gene TRBV23-1, with 7 bases fitting TRBD1. TRBV23-1 is known as an ORF, though its function is uncertain. CDR3 length: 17 amino acids. With 6 bases clipped from V and 6 bases from J, the junction kept 16 bases outside the gene matches. The chain's CDR3 is CASSQGTAHQNYEKLFF. As DNA, the CDR3 is TGCGCCAGCAGCCAAGGGACAGCCCACCAGAACTATGAAAAACTGTTTTTT.

The rearrangement links TRBV7-9 to TRBJ1-1; D is unclear. The CDR3 covers 12 residues. Germline CDR1 and CDR2: SEHNR and FQNEAQ (reference sequence). V lost 8 bases and J 8 bases, leaving 15 bases between the germline ends. CDR3 sequence: CASAAYTEEAFF. CDR3 bases: TGTGCCAGCGCCGCTTACACCGAAGAAGCTTTCTTT.

The chain links TRBV7-9 to TRBJ2-1, with D possibly TRBD2 on 5 matching bases. The V end was cut by 0 bases, the J end by 9 bases, with 9 bases between. The CDR3 is 13 residues long. The germline CDR1 and CDR2 sequences are SEHNR and FQNEAQ (reference sequence). DNA for the CDR3: TGTGCCAGCAGCTTAGCCCTAGCCGGTGAGCAGTTCTTC. This encodes CASSLALAGEQFF.

The chain is built from TRBV5-1 and TRBJ2-5, with D possibly matching TRBD1 (7 bases). Germline V gene sequence: CDR1 SGHRS, CDR2 YFSETQ. This CDR3 contains 15 residues. V lost 1 base and J lost 7, with 17 bases in between. CDR3 nucleotides: TGCGCCAGCAGCTTGTCAGGGGGGACAGATATGACCCAGTACTTC. Translating it yields CASSLSGGTDMTQYF.

The CDR3 DNA is TGTGCCAGCAGAACGACAGGGGGCGAGCAGTTCTTC. It codes for CASRTTGGEQFF. J is TRBJ2-1 and V is TRBV6-6; TRBD1 matches at 10 bases. The CDR3 extends over 12 amino acids. CDR1 is MNHNY and CDR2 is SVGAGI in the germline V gene (reference sequence). The V segment lost 6 bases and the J segment 10 bases; nucleotides outside the gene matches: 3.

The chain has TRBV7-8 and TRBJ2-7; TRBD2 might be the D (5 bases). Germline V gives CDR1 SGHVS, CDR2 FQNEAQ. This CDR3 region has 13 residues. V lost 4 bases and J 3 bases, leaving 10 bases between the germline ends. The CDR3 protein is CASSSERHYEQYF. The CDR3, as DNA: TGTGCCAGCAGCTCCGAGCGGCACTACGAGCAGTACTTC.

This clone was seen a few times. The chain carries TRBV5-6 and TRBJ2-1; 8 nucleotides line up with TRBD2. Per the germline V gene, CDR1 is SGHDT and CDR2 is YYEEEE. The CDR3 covers 15 residues. V dropped 0 bases and J dropped 5; count of bases not matched to a gene: 4. The CDR3 reads CASSLDSGINNEQFF. CDR3 in DNA: TGTGCCAGCAGCTTGGATAGCGGGATCAACAATGAGCAGTTCTTC.

This clone was counted a few times. Here the CDR3 reads CASSQTGTIYGYTF. CDR3 DNA: TGTGCCAGCAGCCAAACCGGGACAATCTATGGCTACACCTTC. The chain employs TRBV14 and TRBJ1-2, with D possibly TRBD1 on 6 matching bases. From germline, CDR1 is SGHDN and CDR2 FVKESK. The germline V and J ends were trimmed by 2 bases and 4 bases, with 11 bases remaining between them. CDR3 length: 14 amino acids.

This chain uses TRBV7-6 with TRBJ2-7, with 7 bases that match TRBD1. The J segment lost 2 bases and the V segment lost 2 bases, leaving 12 bases of the junction unmatched. In germline, CDR1 is SGHVS, CDR2 FNYEAQ. The CDR3 totals 17 residues. CDR3 DNA: TGTGCCAGCAGCTTAACCGTTCAGACAGGGAAAGCCTACGAGCAGTACTTC. It codes for CASSLTVQTGKAYEQYF. Supplemented by reference TRBV7-6 and TRBJ2-7, the full variable domain reads GAGVSQSPRYKVTKRGQDVALRCDPISGHVSLYWYRQALGQGPEFLTYFNYEAQQDKSGLPNDRFSAERPEGSISTLTIQRTEQRDSAMYRCASSLTVQTGKAYEQYFGPGTRLTVT.

V and J are TRBV2 and TRBJ1-5, with TRBD1 identical over 10 bases. V lost 8 bases to trimming and J lost 6 bases; unmatched junction nucleotides: 10. Germline CDR1 is SNHLY and CDR2 is FYNNEI. The CDR3 runs to 15 residues. The CDR3 nucleotides are TGTGCCAGCTCTTCGACAGGGGGCAAGGGTCAGCCCCAGCATTTT. It encodes CASSSTGGKGQPQHF.

The chain uses TRBV21-1 and TRBJ1-6; the listed D gene, TRBD1, was not tested against the DNA. TRBV21-1 is marked as a pseudogene. This CDR3 region has 18 residues. CDR3 DNA: TGTGCCAGCAGCTACCCCTTGGACAGGGGGCTTCGTAATTCACCCCTCCACTTT. Its protein product is CASSYPLDRGLRNSPLHF.

This rearrangement joins TRBV30 to TRBJ2-3; tentative D call: TRBD1 (6 bases). V shed 6 bases and J shed 5 bases, with 9 bases lying between them. CDR1 and CDR2 (germline): GTSNPN, SVGIG (reference sequence). The CDR3 spans 11 residues. CDR3 sequence: CACRTEDTQYF. CDR3 DNA: TGTGCCTGCAGGACAGAAGATACGCAGTATTTT.

In its sample, this clone was seen once. The J gene is TRBJ1-5, the V gene TRBV6-1; no reliable D call. Between the trimmed V and J ends, which lost 6 bases and 1 base, there was a span of 13 bases. The CDR3 is made up of 15 amino acids. Germline CDR1 reads MNHNS; CDR2 reads SASEGT. The CDR3 sequence: CASSRRTPSNQPQHF. The CDR3 DNA reads as TGTGCCAGCAGCCGCAGGACTCCGAGCAATCAGCCCCAGCATTTT.

This clone has only a few counts. The chain couples TRBV28 to TRBJ2-1, with D possibly being TRBD2 (6 bases). Germline loops: CDR1 MDHEN, CDR2 SYDVKM. There are 15 residues in the CDR3. Trimming took 5 bases from V and 3 from J, leaving 14 bases between them. The DNA of the CDR3 is TGTGCCAGCAGTCCGGGGGTCCTAGACTACAATGAGCAGTTCTTC. Its translation: CASSPGVLDYNEQFF.

A few counts support this clone. The genes are TRBV4-3 and TRBJ2-1; 8 nucleotides line up with TRBD1. V lost 6 bases, J lost 7 bases, and 5 bases stayed unmatched. The CDR3 has 13 amino acids. Germline-derived CDR1 and CDR2 are LGHNA and YSLEER. The CDR3 is CASSQGAINEQFF. The CDR3 DNA follows: TGCGCCAGCAGTCAGGGGGCAATAAATGAGCAGTTCTTC.

The chain uses TRBV5-6 and TRBJ2-1; 9 bases map to TRBD2. The CDR3 sequence is 17 residues long. Germline-derived CDR1 and CDR2 are SGHDT and YYEEEE. J gave up 0 bases and V 6 bases, and 10 bases lay outside the gene matches. CDR3 sequence (DNA): TGTGCCAGCACCCCCTTTCTTAGCGGGAGCTCCTACAATGAGCAGTTCTTC. Its translation: CASTPFLSGSSYNEQFF.

This clone was seen a handful of times. The V call is TRBV4-1, the J call TRBJ1-1; D not certain. This CDR3 is 14 amino acids long. Germline-derived CDR1 and CDR2 are MGHRA and YSYEKL. Trimming pared 1 base from V and 1 base from J, leaving 7 bases between. The CDR3 DNA reads as TGCGCCAGCAGCCAAGTAACGGGGAACACTGAAGCTTTCTTT. Its protein is CASSQVTGNTEAFF.

The V call is TRBV6-4, the J call TRBJ2-2, with 10 nucleotides matching TRBD2. The CDR3 is made up of 14 amino acids. The V and J ends lost 2 bases and 6 bases, in that order; junction bases with no gene match: 0. Germline CDR1 and CDR2: MRHNA and SNTAGT. CDR3 protein: CASSDSGRAGELFF. The CDR3 bases are TGTGCCAGCAGTGACAGCGGGAGGGCCGGGGAGCTGTTTTTT.

V is TRBV27 and J is TRBJ1-1; D might be TRBD1 (5 bases). V lost 2 bases and J 5 bases, leaving 12 bases between the germline ends. Germline assignment: CDR1 MNHEY and CDR2 SMNVEV (reference sequence). The CDR3 spans 14 residues. CDR3 bases: TGTGCCAGCAGTTTAATGGGGGTATGGACTGAAGCTTTCTTT. Protein: CASSLMGVWTEAFF.

This sequence joins TRBV19 and TRBJ1-1, with no clear D. Trimming cost V 7 bases and J 0 bases, with 12 bases left between them. The CDR3 has 14 residues. CDR1 and CDR2 from the germline V gene are LNHDA and SQIVND (reference sequence). The CDR3 coding sequence is TGTGCCAGTAAGGACGGATTCATGAACACTGAAGCTTTCTTT. Translating it yields CASKDGFMNTEAFF.

This clone came up a few times. The V call is TRBV27, the J call TRBJ1-1; no firm D call. V shed 6 bases and J shed 0 bases, with 5 bases lying between them. The CDR3 is 12 residues long. Per the germline V gene, CDR1 is MNHEY and CDR2 is SMNVEV (reference sequence). The CDR3 sequence is CASRNMNTEAFF. The CDR3 DNA follows: TGTGCCAGCAGGAACATGAACACTGAAGCTTTCTTT.

The chain employs TRBV5-6 and TRBJ2-1, with TRBD2 identical over 9 bases. V lost 9 bases and J lost 7; bases outside the gene matches: 14. Germline-derived CDR1 and CDR2 are SGHDT and YYEEEE. The CDR3 length is 15 residues. CDR3 sequence reads: CATLFSGGLGNEQFF. DNA of the CDR3: TGTGCCACCCTATTTAGCGGGGGCCTTGGGAATGAGCAGTTCTTC.

V gene TRBV7-9 combines with J gene TRBJ2-4, with TRBD2 identical over 11 bases. There are 19 residues in the CDR3. Germline assignment: CDR1 SEHNR and CDR2 FQNEAQ (reference sequence). V lost 4 bases to trimming and J lost 1 base; unmatched junction nucleotides: 12. The CDR3 coding sequence is TGTGCCAGCAGCTGGAGGGCAGTTGGACTAGCGGGTGCCAAAAACATTCAGTACTTC. It encodes CASSWRAVGLAGAKNIQYF. The full variable domain, in which reference TRBV7-9 and TRBJ2-4 provide the parts outside the CDR3, is DTGVSQNPRHKITKRGQNVTFRCDPISEHNRLYWYRQTLGQGPEFLTYFQNEAQLEKSRLLSDRFSAERPKGSFSTLEIQRTEQGDSAMYLCASSWRAVGLAGAKNIQYFGAGTRLSVL.

The chain is built from TRBV4-2 and TRBJ1-1, with D maybe TRBD1 (6 bases). V lost 1 base, J lost 0 bases, and 15 bases lay in between. The CDR3 is 17 residues long. Germline V gives CDR1 LGHNA, CDR2 YNFKEQ. CDR3 residues: CASSQVGGTLMNTEAFF. The CDR3 bases are TGTGCCAGCAGCCAAGTGGGGGGCACCCTCATGAACACTGAAGCTTTCTTT.